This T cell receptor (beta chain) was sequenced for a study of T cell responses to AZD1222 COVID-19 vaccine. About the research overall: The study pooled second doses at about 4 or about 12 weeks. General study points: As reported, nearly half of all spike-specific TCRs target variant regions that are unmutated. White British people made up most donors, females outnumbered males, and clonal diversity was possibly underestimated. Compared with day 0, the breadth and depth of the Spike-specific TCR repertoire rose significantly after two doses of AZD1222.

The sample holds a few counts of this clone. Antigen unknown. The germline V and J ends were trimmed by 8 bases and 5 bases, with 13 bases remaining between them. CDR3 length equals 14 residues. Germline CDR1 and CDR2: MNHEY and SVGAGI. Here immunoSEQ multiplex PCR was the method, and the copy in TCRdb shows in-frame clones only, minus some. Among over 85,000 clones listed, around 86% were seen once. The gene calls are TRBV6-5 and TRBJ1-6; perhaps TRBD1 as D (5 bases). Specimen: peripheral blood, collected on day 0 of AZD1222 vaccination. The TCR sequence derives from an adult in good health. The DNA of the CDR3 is TGTGCCAGCCGAACCGGGGGAAATAATTCACCCCTCCACTTT. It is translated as CASRTGGNNSPLHF.